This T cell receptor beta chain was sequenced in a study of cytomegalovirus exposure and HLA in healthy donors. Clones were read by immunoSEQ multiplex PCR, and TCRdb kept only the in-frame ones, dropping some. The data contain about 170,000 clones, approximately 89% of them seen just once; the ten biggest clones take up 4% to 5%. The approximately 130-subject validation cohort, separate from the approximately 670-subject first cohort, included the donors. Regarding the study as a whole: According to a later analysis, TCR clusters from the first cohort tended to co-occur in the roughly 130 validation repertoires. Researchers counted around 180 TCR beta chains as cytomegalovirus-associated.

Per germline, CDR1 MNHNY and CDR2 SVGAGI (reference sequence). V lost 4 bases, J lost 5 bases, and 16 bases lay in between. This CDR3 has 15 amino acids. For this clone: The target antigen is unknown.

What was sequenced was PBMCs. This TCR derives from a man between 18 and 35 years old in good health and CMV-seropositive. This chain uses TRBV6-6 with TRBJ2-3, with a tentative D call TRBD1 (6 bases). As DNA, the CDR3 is TGTGCCAGCAGTTTCTCGCCAGGGGATGTAGATACGCAGTATTTT. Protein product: CASSFSPGDVDTQYF.